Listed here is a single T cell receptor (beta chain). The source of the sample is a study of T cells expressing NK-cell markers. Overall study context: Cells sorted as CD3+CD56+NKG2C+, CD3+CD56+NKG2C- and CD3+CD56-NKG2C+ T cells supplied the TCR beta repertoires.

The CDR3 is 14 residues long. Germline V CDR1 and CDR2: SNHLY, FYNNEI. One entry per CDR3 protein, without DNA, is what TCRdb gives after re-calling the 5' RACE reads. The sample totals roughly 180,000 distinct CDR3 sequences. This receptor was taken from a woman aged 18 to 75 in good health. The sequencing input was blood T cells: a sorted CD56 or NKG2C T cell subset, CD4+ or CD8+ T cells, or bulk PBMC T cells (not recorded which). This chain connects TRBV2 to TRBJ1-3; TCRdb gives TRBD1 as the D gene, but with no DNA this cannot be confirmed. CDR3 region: CASTNRDRGNTIYF.